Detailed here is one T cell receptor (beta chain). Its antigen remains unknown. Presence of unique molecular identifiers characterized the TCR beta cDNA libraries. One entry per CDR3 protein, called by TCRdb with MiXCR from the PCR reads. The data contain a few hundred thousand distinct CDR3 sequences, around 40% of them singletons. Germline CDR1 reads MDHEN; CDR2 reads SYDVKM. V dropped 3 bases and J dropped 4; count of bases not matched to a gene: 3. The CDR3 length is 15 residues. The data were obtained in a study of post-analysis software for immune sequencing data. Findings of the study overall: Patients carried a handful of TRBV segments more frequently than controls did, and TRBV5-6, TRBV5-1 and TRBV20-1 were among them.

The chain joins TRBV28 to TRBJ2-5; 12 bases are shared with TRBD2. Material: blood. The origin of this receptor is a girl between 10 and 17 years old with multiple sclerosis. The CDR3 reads CASSFRLAGVETQYF. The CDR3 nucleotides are TGTGCCAGCAGTTTCAGACTAGCGGGAGTAGAGACCCAGTACTTC.